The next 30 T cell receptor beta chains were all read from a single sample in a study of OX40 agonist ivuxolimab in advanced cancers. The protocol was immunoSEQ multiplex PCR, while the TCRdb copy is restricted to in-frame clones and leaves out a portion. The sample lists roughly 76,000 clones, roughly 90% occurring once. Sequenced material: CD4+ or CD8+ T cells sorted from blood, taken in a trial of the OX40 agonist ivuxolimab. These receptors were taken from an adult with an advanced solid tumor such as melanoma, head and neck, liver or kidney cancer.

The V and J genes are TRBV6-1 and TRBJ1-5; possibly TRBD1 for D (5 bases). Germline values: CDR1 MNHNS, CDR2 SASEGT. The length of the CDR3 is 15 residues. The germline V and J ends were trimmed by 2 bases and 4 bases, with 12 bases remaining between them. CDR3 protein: CASSELRDSNQPQHF. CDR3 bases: TGTGCCAGCAGTGAATTGAGGGACTCAAATCAGCCCCAGCATTTT.

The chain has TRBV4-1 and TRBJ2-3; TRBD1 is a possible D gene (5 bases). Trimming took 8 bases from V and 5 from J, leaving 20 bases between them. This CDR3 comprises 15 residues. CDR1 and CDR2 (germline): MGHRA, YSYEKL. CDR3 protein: CASSTAASRGDTQYF. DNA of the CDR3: TGCGCCAGCTCCACCGCGGCTAGTAGGGGAGATACGCAGTATTTT.

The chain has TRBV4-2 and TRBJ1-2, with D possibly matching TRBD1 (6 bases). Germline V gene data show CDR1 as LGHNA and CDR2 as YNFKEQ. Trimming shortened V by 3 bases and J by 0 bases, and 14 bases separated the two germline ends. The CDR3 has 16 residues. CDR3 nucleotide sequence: TGTGCCAGCAGCCACGCAGGGGACTATTCTAACTATGGCTACACCTTC. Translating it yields CASSHAGDYSNYGYTF.

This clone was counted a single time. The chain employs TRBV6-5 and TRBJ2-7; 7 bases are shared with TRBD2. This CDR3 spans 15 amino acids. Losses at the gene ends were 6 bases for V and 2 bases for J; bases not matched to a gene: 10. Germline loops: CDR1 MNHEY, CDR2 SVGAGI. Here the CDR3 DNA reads TGTGCCAGCAGCCCCCCCACCGGGGGGACCTACGAGCAGTACTTC. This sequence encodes CASSPPTGGTYEQYF.

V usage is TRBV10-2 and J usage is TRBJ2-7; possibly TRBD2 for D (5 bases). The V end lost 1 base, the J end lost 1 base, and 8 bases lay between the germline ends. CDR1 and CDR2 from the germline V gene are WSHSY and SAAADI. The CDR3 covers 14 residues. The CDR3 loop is CASSELTGSYEQYF. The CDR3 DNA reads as TGCGCCAGCAGTGAGTTGACGGGATCCTACGAGCAGTACTTC.

The CDR3 here is CASSLVSTDTQYF. The DNA of the CDR3 is TGTGCCAGCAGCTTAGTCTCCACAGATACGCAGTATTTT. The chain couples TRBV7-2 to TRBJ2-3; D is unresolved. CDR1 and CDR2 (germline): SGHTA, FQGNSA. The CDR3 totals 13 residues. Trimming pared 1 base from V and 2 bases from J, leaving 4 bases between.

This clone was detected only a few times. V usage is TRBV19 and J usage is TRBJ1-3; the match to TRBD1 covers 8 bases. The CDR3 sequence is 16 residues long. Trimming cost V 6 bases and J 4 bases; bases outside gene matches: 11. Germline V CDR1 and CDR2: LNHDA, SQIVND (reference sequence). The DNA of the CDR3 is TGTGCCAGTAGCCCTCCGGACAGGGAGTTAGGAAACACCATATATTTT. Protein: CASSPPDRELGNTIYF.

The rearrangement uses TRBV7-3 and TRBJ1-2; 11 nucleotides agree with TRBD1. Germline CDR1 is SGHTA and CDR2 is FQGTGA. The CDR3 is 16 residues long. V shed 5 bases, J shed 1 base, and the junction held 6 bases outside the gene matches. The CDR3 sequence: CASSRGTGGNNYGYTF. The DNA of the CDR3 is TGTGCCAGCAGCCGGGGGACAGGGGGAAATAACTATGGCTACACCTTC. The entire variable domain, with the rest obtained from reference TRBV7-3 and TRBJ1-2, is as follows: GAGVSQTPSNKVTEKGKYVELRCDPISGHTALYWYRQSLGQGPEFLIYFQGTGAADDSGLPNDRFFAVRPEGSVSTLKIQRTERGDSAVYLCASSRGTGGNNYGYTFGSGTRLTVV.

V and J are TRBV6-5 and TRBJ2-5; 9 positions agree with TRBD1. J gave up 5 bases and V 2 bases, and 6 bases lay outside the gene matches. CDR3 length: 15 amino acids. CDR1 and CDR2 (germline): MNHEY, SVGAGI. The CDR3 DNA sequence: TGTGCCAGCAGTTACCCCGACGGGACAGGGGAGACCCAGTACTTC. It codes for CASSYPDGTGETQYF.

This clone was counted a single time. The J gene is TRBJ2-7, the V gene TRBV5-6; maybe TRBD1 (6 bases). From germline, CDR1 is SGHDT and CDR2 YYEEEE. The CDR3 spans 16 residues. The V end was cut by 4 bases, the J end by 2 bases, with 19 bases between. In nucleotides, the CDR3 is TGTGCCAGCAGCCCCGTAGGGGGACGCCTGCCCTACGAGCAGTACTTC. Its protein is CASSPVGGRLPYEQYF.

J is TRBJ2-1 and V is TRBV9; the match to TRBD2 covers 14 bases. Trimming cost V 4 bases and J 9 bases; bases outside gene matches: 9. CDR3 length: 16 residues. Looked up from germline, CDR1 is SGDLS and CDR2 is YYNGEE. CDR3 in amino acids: CASSYRLAGGLGEQFF. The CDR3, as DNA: TGTGCCAGCAGCTACCGACTAGCGGGGGGGCTAGGTGAGCAGTTCTTC. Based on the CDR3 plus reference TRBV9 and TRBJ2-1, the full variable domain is DSGVTQTPKHLITATGQRVTLRCSPRSGDLSVYWYQQSLDQGLQFLIQYYNGEERAKGNILERFSAQQFPDLHSELNLSSLELGDSALYFCASSYRLAGGLGEQFFGPGTRLTVL.

CDR3: CASSLETGRNLYEQYF. The CDR3 DNA follows: TGTGCCAGCAGCTTAGAGACCGGACGGAACCTTTACGAGCAGTACTTC. The V and J genes are TRBV7-6 and TRBJ2-7; D is uncertain. The CDR3 has 16 residues. Trimming removed 1 base at V and 4 bases at J, with 17 bases between. The germline V gene has CDR1 SGHVS and CDR2 FNYEAQ.

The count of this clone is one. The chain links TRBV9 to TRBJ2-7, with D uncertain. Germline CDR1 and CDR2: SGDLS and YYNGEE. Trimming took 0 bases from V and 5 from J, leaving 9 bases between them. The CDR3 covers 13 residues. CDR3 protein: CASSVAGHHEQYF. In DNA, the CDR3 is TGTGCCAGCAGCGTAGCGGGTCACCACGAGCAGTACTTC.

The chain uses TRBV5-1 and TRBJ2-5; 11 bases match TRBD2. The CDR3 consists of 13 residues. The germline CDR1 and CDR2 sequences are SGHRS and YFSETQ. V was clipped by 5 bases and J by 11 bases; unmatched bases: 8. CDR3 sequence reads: CASSPEGLAEQYF. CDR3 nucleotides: TGCGCCAGCAGTCCTGAGGGACTAGCGGAACAGTACTTC.

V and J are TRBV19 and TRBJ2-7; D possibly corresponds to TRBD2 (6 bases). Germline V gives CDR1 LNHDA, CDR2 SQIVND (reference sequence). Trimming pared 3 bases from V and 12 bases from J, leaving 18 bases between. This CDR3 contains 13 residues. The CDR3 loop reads CASSIATGEERYF. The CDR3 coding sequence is TGTGCCAGTAGTATTGCAACTGGGGAGGAACGGTACTTC.

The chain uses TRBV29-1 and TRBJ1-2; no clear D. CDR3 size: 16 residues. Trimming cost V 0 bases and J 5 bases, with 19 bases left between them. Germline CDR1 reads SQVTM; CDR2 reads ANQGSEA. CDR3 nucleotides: TGCAGCGTTGAAGATCTTTGGGCAGCCGCGATGTATGGCTACACCTTC. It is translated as CSVEDLWAAAMYGYTF.

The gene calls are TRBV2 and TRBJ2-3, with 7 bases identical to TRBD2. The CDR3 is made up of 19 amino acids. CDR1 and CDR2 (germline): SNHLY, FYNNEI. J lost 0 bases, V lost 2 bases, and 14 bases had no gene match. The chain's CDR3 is CASSEKVGRDFASTDTQYF. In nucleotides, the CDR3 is TGTGCCAGCAGTGAAAAGGTTGGGAGGGACTTCGCTAGCACAGATACGCAGTATTTT.

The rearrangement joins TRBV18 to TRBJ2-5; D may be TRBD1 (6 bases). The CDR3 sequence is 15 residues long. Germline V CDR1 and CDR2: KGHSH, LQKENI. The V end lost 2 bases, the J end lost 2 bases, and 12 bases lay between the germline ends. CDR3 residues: CASSPDTGWQETQYF. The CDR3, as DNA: TGTGCCAGCTCACCAGACACAGGGTGGCAAGAGACCCAGTACTTC.

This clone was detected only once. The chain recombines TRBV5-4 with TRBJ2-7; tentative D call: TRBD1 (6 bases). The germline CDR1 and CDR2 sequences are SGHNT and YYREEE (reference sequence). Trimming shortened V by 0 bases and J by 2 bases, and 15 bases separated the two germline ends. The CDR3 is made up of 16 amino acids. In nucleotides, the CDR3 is TGTGCCAGCAGCTTGGCATGGTCAGGGGCAACCTACGAGCAGTACTTC. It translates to CASSLAWSGATYEQYF. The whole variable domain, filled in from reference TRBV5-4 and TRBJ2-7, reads ETGVTQSPTHLIKTRGQQVTLRCSSQSGHNTVSWYQQALGQGPQFIFQYYREEENGRGNFPPRFSGLQFPNYSSELNVNALELDDSALYLCASSLAWSGATYEQYFGPGTRLTVT.

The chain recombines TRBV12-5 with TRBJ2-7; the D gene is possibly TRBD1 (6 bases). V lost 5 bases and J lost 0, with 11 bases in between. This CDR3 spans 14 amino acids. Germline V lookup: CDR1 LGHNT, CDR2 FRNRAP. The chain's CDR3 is CASGPRDISYEQYF. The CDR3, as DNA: TGTGCTAGTGGTCCCCGGGACATCTCCTACGAGCAGTACTTC.

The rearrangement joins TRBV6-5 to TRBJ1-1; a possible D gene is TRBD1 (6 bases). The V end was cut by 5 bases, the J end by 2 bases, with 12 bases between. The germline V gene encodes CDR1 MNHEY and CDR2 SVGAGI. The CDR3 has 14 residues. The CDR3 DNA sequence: TGTGCCAGCAGTCACAGGGACCCAAACACTGAAGCTTTCTTT. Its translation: CASSHRDPNTEAFF.

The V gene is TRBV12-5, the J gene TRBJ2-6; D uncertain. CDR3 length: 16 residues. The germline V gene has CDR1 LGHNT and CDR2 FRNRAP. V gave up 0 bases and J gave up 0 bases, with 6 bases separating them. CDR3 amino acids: CASGLVADSGANVLTF. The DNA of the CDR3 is TGTGCTAGTGGTTTGGTAGCTGACTCTGGGGCCAACGTCCTGACTTTC. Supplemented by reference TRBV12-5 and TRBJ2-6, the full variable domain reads DARVTQTPRHKVTEMGQEVTMRCQPILGHNTVFWYRQTMMQGLELLAYFRNRAPLDDSGMPKDRFSAEMPDATLATLKIQPSEPRDSAVYFCASGLVADSGANVLTFGAGSRLTVL.

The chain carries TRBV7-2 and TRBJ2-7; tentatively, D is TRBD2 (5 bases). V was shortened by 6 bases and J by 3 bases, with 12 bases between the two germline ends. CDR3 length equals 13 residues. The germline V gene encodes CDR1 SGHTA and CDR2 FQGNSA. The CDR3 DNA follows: TGTGCCAGCAGTAGTTGGGAGTACTACGAGCAGTACTTC. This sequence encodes CASSSWEYYEQYF.

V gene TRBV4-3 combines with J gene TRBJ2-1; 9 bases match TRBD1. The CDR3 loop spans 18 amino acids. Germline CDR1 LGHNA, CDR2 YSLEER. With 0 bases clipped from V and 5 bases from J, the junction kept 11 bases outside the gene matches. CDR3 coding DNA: TGCGCCAGCAGCCAAGATTCTTACGGGACAGGGTGGGACAATGAGCAGTTCTTC. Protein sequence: CASSQDSYGTGWDNEQFF.

CDR3 residues: CASSPWTGWDEKLFF. The CDR3 DNA reads TGTGCCAGCAGCCCCTGGACAGGGTGGGATGAAAAACTGTTTTTT. The rearrangement uses TRBV7-9 and TRBJ1-4; 8 bases are a match to TRBD1. The V segment lost 5 bases and the J segment 6 bases; nucleotides outside the gene matches: 8. This CDR3 spans 15 amino acids. Germline loops: CDR1 SEHNR, CDR2 FQNEAQ (reference sequence).

The CDR3, as DNA: TGTGCCAGCAGCTCCAGCGGGGAGACCCAGTACTTC. Amino acids: CASSSSGETQYF. The rearrangement links TRBV11-2 to TRBJ2-5; D is perhaps TRBD2 (6 bases). The germline V and J ends were trimmed by 4 bases and 5 bases, with 8 bases remaining between them. The CDR3 extends over 12 amino acids. Germline V gene lookup returns CDR1 SGHAT and CDR2 FQNNGV.

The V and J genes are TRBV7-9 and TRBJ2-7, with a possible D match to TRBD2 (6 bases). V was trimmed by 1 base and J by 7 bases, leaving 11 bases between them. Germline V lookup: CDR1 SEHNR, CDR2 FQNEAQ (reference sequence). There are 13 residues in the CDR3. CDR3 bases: TGTGCCAGCAGCTTAGGGGGGACTCCTGAGCAGTACTTC. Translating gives CASSLGGTPEQYF.

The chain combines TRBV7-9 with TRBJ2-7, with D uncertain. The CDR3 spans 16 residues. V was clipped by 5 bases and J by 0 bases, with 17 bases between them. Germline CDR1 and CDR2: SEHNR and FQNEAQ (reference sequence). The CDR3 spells CASSLLFGQLSYEQYF. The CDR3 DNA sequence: TGTGCCAGCAGCCTCCTGTTCGGGCAGCTCTCCTACGAGCAGTACTTC.

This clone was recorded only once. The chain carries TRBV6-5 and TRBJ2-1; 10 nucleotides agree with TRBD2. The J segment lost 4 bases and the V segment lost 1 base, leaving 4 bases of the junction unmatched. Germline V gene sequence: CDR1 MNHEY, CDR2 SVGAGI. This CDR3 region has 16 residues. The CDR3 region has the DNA TGTGCCAGCAGTTACTTTAGCGGGGGGCTTTACAATGAGCAGTTCTTC. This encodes CASSYFSGGLYNEQFF.

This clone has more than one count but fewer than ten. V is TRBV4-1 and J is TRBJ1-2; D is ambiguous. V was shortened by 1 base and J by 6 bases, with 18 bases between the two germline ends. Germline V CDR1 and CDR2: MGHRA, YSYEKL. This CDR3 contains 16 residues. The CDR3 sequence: CASSQADSRRGDGYTF. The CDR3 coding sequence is TGCGCCAGCAGCCAAGCGGACTCCCGGCGGGGAGATGGCTACACCTTC.